The 6 T cell receptor beta chains below were found in one sample sequenced in a study of cytomegalovirus exposure and HLA in healthy donors. This PCR relied on a set of 60 Vbeta primers and 13 Jbeta primers. The assay was immunoSEQ multiplex PCR, and TCRdb's table has in-frame clones only and misses some. The sample consists of 75,000 to 100,000 clones, less than 85% of them appearing once. The source material was PBMCs. All receptors derive from a woman aged 60-75 years in good health and CMV-seropositive.

Here the CDR3 DNA reads TGTGCCAGCAGTTGGACAGAAGCCTCCTACGAGCAGTACTTC. Its translation is CASSWTEASYEQYF. The chain combines TRBV2 with TRBJ2-7; D is possibly TRBD1 (6 bases). Germline lookup yields CDR1 SNHLY and CDR2 FYNNEI. CDR3 length: 14 residues. With 5 bases removed from V and 0 bases from J, the gap between germline ends came to 11 bases.

The rearrangement uses TRBV5-6 and TRBJ2-2; D unresolved. The CDR3 consists of 13 residues. From germline, CDR1 is SGHDT and CDR2 YYEEEE. Between the trimmed V and J ends, which lost 5 bases and 6 bases, there was a span of 11 bases. The CDR3 DNA reads as TGTGCCAGCAGAATCAGGTGGGCCGGGGAGCTGTTTTTT. As protein: CASRIRWAGELFF. The entire variable domain, with the rest obtained from reference TRBV5-6 and TRBJ2-2, is as follows: DAGVTQSPTHLIKTRGQQVTLRCSPKSGHDTVSWYQQALGQGPQFIFQYYEEEERQRGNFPDRFSGHQFPNYSSELNVNALLLGDSALYLCASRIRWAGELFFGEGSRLTVL.

This clone occurred a few times. V gene TRBV5-1 combines with J gene TRBJ2-5, with TRBD1 matching 11 bases. The DNA end lines up better with TRBJ2-7; the J call may be wrong. CDR3 length: 16 amino acids. CDR1 and CDR2 (germline): SGHRS, YFSETQ. The CDR3 bases are TGCGCCAGCAGCTTGGGGTCGGACAGGGGGCCCCACGAGCAGTACTTC. It is translated as CASSLGSDRGPHEQYF.

The chain employs TRBV4-1 and TRBJ2-7; 8 nucleotides align to TRBD2. CDR3 length: 16 residues. V trimming: 0 bases; J trimming: 7 bases; junction bases outside the gene matches: 11. From germline, CDR1 is MGHRA and CDR2 YSYEKL. The DNA of the CDR3 is TGCGCCAGCAGCCAAGATCGGTACGGGAGGGCCCGTGAGCAGTACTTC. Its protein product is CASSQDRYGRAREQYF.

The V and J genes are TRBV19 and TRBJ1-4; D gene uncertain. Germline V gives CDR1 LNHDA, CDR2 SQIVND (reference sequence). Trimming shortened V by 7 bases and J by 2 bases, and 11 bases separated the two germline ends. This CDR3 contains 14 residues. CDR3 sequence: CASKERSTNEKLFF. The CDR3, as DNA: TGTGCCAGTAAGGAGCGCTCCACTAATGAAAAACTGTTTTTT.

The rearrangement links TRBV18 to TRBJ2-1; 7 nucleotides match TRBD1. The CDR3 has 15 amino acids. The junction had 2 bases not matched to a gene; V was cut back by 0 bases and J by 3 bases. The V gene's germline CDR1 is KGHSH and CDR2 LQKENI. CDR3 sequence reads: CASSPPGGFYNEQFF. The CDR3 nucleotides read TGTGCCAGCTCACCACCAGGGGGCTTCTACAATGAGCAGTTCTTC.